These T cell receptor beta chains were read from a single sample in a study of regulatory T cells in long-lasting Graves disease. TCRdb redid the calling of the multiplex PCR reads with MiXCR, one entry per CDR3 protein. The sample lists 300,000 to 400,000 distinct CDR3 sequences, around 17% occurring once. These data were also filed under a second study, of T cells in Graves' hyperthyroidism and ophthalmopathy.

Sample: peripheral blood mononuclear cells (PBMCs), taken at new diagnosis, from a patient treated with antithyroid drugs. These receptors all come from a man aged 40-49 years with Graves disease. Both conserved end residues are part of each CDR3. D genes are given only for firm matches. Size values are once, few and many counts, or a class for expanded clones, and some rows have none.

clone size	V gene	J gene	CDR3 length	D gene	CDR3 DNA	CDR3 protein
NA	TRBV7-9	TRBJ2-3	13	NA	TGTGCCAGCAGCTTTGCAGGGCCCCCTGCGCAGTATTTT	CASSFAGPPAQYF
many	TRBV7-2	TRBJ2-5	13	NA	TGTGCCAGCAGCTACGGGGTCAAAGAGACCCAGTACTTC	CASSYGVKETQYF
NA	TRBV19	TRBJ1-6	14	NA	TGTGCCAGTATGGGGGACATTCGTGGTTCACCCCTCCACTTT	CASMGDIRGSPLHF
many	TRBV7-7	TRBJ2-1	19	TRBD1	TGTGCTAGCAGCCCTGACAGGGTCCGACCTTTCAGTTCCTACAATGAGCAGTTCTTC	CASSPDRVRPFSSYNEQFF
NA	TRBV20-1	TRBJ2-7	15	TRBD2	TGCAGTGCTAGAGCTGAGCGGGGGGGCCCCTACGAGCAGTACTTC	CSARAERGGPYEQYF
many	TRBV6-5	TRBJ2-7	17	NA	TGTGCCAGCAGTTACTCATTCGAACCTCTGGGGGCATACGAGCAGTACTTC	CASSYSFEPLGAYEQYF
few	TRBV5-1	TRBJ2-5	15	TRBD1	TGCGCCAGCAGCTTGGCGGACAGGTTACAAGAGACCCAGTACTTC	CASSLADRLQETQYF
few	TRBV30	TRBJ1-4	15	NA	TGTGCCTGGAGTGTCCCGGCATTTACTAATGAAAAACTGTTTTTT	CAWSVPAFTNEKLFF
many	TRBV7-6	TRBJ2-7	16	NA	TGTGCCAGCAGCCTCCGCTCTAGGTGGGACACATACGAGCAGTACTTC	CASSLRSRWDTYEQYF
NA	TRBV4-3	TRBJ1-1	14	NA	TGCGCCAGCAGCCGTGGCGGCAGGCTCACTGAAGCTTTCTTT	CASSRGGRLTEAFF
few	TRBV5-6	TRBJ2-3	16	TRBD2	TGTGCCAGCAGCTTGATGCGGGGGGATTACACAGATACGCAGTATTTT	CASSLMRGDYTDTQYF
few	TRBV5-1	TRBJ1-3	15	NA	TGCGCCAGCAGCTTTAACGGACTCTCTGGAAACACCATATATTTT	CASSFNGLSGNTIYF
many	TRBV6-1	TRBJ2-5	18	TRBD2	TGTGCCAGCAGATCCTCCAGAATAGCGGGGGAGTCTCAAGAGACCCAGTACTTC	CASRSSRIAGESQETQYF
many	TRBV7-2	TRBJ2-5	13	TRBD2	TGTGCCAGCAGCTTAAGGACTAGAGAGACCCAGTACTTC	CASSLRTRETQYF
NA	TRBV14	TRBJ2-1	13	NA	TGTGCCAGCAGCTCCAGGGACTACAATGAGCAGTTCTTC	CASSSRDYNEQFF
many	TRBV27	TRBJ1-5	18	NA	TGTGCCAGCAGTTTATCGGGTGCGGGGGGCGGAAGCAATCAGCCCCAGCATTTT	CASSLSGAGGGSNQPQHF
many	TRBV5-1	TRBJ2-2	15	NA	TGCGCCAGCCGGCTCAGGGGCGATAACACCGGGGAGCTGTTTTTT	CASRLRGDNTGELFF
many	TRBV7-2	TRBJ2-3	17	TRBD2	TGTGCCAGCAGCCGTGTGGCTAGCGGGGATAGCACAGATACGCAGTATTTT	CASSRVASGDSTDTQYF
NA	TRBV7-9	TRBJ1-2	13	NA	TGTGCCAGCAGCTTGCAGGGGTTCTATGGCTACACCTTC	CASSLQGFYGYTF
many	TRBV6-1	TRBJ1-5	15	NA	TGTGCCAGCAGGACCCGGGGGCGGTTGAGTCAGCCCCAGCATTTT	CASRTRGRLSQPQHF
few	TRBV7-3	TRBJ2-1	13	NA	TGTGCCAGCAGCTCCCAGGGGGACTCGGAGCAGTTCTTC	CASSSQGDSEQFF
many	TRBV20-1	TRBJ1-1	16	NA	TGCAGTGCTAGAGGGGGGCGGGGGAACAGGAGGGCTGAAGCTTTCTTT	CSARGGRGNRRAEAFF
NA	TRBV12-5	TRBJ2-2	12	NA	TGTGCTAGTGGCCGGGACCCCGGGGAGCTGTTTTTT	CASGRDPGELFF
many	TRBV7-6	TRBJ1-1	14	NA	TGTGCCAGCAGCTTAGAAGGGAAGGCAGCTGAAGCTTTCTTT	CASSLEGKAAEAFF
few	TRBV5-1	TRBJ1-2	15	NA	TGCGCCAGCAGGACCCTTCCGGGACAACTACTAGGCTACACCTTC	CASRTLPGQLLGYTF
NA	TRBV28	TRBJ2-3	15	NA	TGTGCCAGCAGTTCGGGTACGACTAGCACAGATACGCAGTATTTT	CASSSGTTSTDTQYF
many	TRBV5-1	TRBJ2-6	16	NA	TGCGCCAGCAGCTTGGAGGGGGGCTCTGGGGCCAACGTCCTGACTTTC	CASSLEGGSGANVLTF
many	TRBV7-2	TRBJ1-5	12	NA	TGTGCCAGCAGCCACCAGGAGCAGCCCCAGCATTTT	CASSHQEQPQHF
many	TRBV6-1	TRBJ2-2	13	NA	TGTGCCGGCCGGTTGGGTTACACCGGGGAGCTGTTTTTT	CAGRLGYTGELFF
many	TRBV28	TRBJ1-5	15	NA	TGTGCCAGCAGTAGTTCATCCAGGATCAATCAGCCCCAGCATTTT	CASSSSSRINQPQHF
many	TRBV12-3/TRBV12-4	TRBJ1-1	15	NA	TGTGCCAGCAGTTTAGCGTCACACATGAACACTGAAGCTTTCTTT	CASSLASHMNTEAFF